This TCR beta chain was recorded in a study of cytomegalovirus exposure and HLA in healthy donors. Broader study findings: Overall, approximately 150 TCR beta chains were annotated as cytomegalovirus-associated. The authors reported that TCR beta sequences could predict HLA-A and HLA-B alleles. These predictions were accurate for most subjects in the first cohort.

Per the germline V gene, CDR1 is MNHNY and CDR2 is SVGAGI (reference sequence). This CDR3 comprises 12 residues. With 2 bases removed from V and 6 bases from J, the gap between germline ends came to 6 bases. This clone was counted only a few times. Its antigen is currently unknown. The PCR employed 60 Vbeta primers together with 13 Jbeta primers. Profiling relied on immunoSEQ multiplex PCR, and the TCRdb table lists in-frame clones only, not all of them. The table has roughly 72,000 clones, around 69% seen once. Sequences were obtained from PBMCs. The chain is built from TRBV6-6 and TRBJ2-3, with no clear D. The source of this sequence is a human donor in good health. The CDR3 nucleotides read TGTGCCAGCAGTTACCTTGCGGATACGCAGTATTTT. This gives the protein CASSYLADTQYF.